These 2 T cell receptor beta chains were all obtained from the same sample, sequenced in a study of T-cell reconstitution after alpha-beta-depleted transplantation in children. The library targeted TCRbeta and was prepared with unique molecular identifiers. TCRdb re-called the PCR reads with MiXCR, one entry per CDR3 protein. The data hold about 78,000 distinct CDR3 sequences, with 14% observed a single time. This sample comprised PBMCs, mostly from graft donor cells, obtained 180 days after TCRalphabeta/CD19-depleted stem cell transplant. These receptors were obtained from a male patient aged 2 to 10 who had a stem cell transplant for acute lymphoblastic leukemia, so the T cells may come from the graft donor.

V usage is TRBV4-2 and J usage is TRBJ1-2; D might be TRBD1 (6 bases). CDR1 and CDR2 (germline): LGHNA, YNFKEQ. Trimming shortened V by 4 bases and J by 2 bases, and 11 bases separated the two germline ends. CDR3 length: 14 amino acids. The CDR3 region has the DNA TGTGCCAGCAGCCTCTATGGGACAAACTATGGCTACACCTTC. It yields the protein CASSLYGTNYGYTF.

This clonotype showed up just a few times. The rearrangement links TRBV24-1 to TRBJ1-2; unclear D gene. CDR1 is KGHDR, CDR2 SFDVKD, per germline. With 0 bases removed from V and 6 bases from J, the gap between germline ends came to 1 base. The CDR3 totals 11 residues. The CDR3 here is CATSDLDGYTF. Here the CDR3 DNA reads TGTGCCACCAGTGATTTGGATGGCTACACCTTC.